This T cell receptor (beta chain) was identified in a study of T cells of healthy individuals. MiXCR was run by TCRdb on the 5' RACE reads, yielding one entry per CDR3 protein. The data contain approximately 52,000 distinct CDR3 sequences, approximately 15% of them singletons. This clonotype was picked up many times. The junction had 1 base not matched to a gene; V was cut back by 1 base and J by 4 bases. CDR1 and CDR2 (germline): LGHNA, YSLEER. The CDR3 length is 14 residues. V gene TRBV4-3 combines with J gene TRBJ2-1, with 7 positions matching TRBD2. The sequence was obtained from a human donor in good health. For the CDR3, the DNA is TGCGCCAGCAGCCAAGGGGGAGGGTACAATGAGCAGTTCTTC. Translation gives CASSQGGGYNEQFF.